These 8 T cell receptor beta chains originate from one sample sequenced in a study of T cell repertoires in cytomegalovirus infection. TCRdb independently ran MiXCR on the reads; one entry per CDR3 protein. The repertoire holds about 360,000 distinct CDR3 sequences, with roughly 36% as singletons. Their specific antigens are unknown. Specimen: cultured PBMCs, collected from culture after CMV antigen stimulation. The source is a human donor in good health (CMV status not recorded). Some clones in this sample may be carry-over from other donors' samples.

The V call is TRBV20-1, the J call TRBJ2-3, with 8 bases aligning to TRBD1. Losses at the gene ends were 6 bases for V and 6 bases for J; bases not matched to a gene: 14. This CDR3 comprises 15 residues. The germline V gene encodes CDR1 DFQATT and CDR2 SNEGSKA (reference sequence). The CDR3 protein is CSAPLSTGAMDTQYF. CDR3 DNA: TGCAGTGCCCCGCTATCGACAGGGGCGATGGATACGCAGTATTTT.

This chain uses TRBV18 with TRBJ2-2; 7 positions match TRBD2. The J segment lost 4 bases and the V segment lost 3 bases, leaving 5 bases of the junction unmatched. This CDR3 has 15 residues. Per the germline V gene, CDR1 is KGHSH and CDR2 is LQKENI. CDR3 sequence: CASSPGSGTTGELFF. The CDR3 nucleotides read TGTGCCAGCTCACCTGGGAGCGGGACCACCGGGGAGCTGTTTTTT.

A few counts support this clonotype. The V gene is TRBV6-5, the J gene TRBJ2-6, with a weak D call TRBD2 (6 bases). The CDR3 covers 17 residues. Trimming cost V 2 bases and J 2 bases, with 13 bases left between them. The germline gives CDR1 MNHEY, CDR2 SVGAGI. CDR3 sequence (DNA): TGTGCCAGCAGTTACCGAACTAGCCGCCCTGGGGCCAACGTCCTGACTTTC. Its protein is CASSYRTSRPGANVLTF.

The sample holds many counts of this clonotype. The genes are TRBV9 and TRBJ2-2; D is perhaps TRBD2 (6 bases). This CDR3 spans 15 amino acids. The V and J ends lost 0 bases and 3 bases respectively, with 9 bases between them. Germline CDR1 SGDLS, CDR2 YYNGEE. The CDR3: CASSVEDYYTGELFF. The DNA for the CDR3 is TGTGCCAGCAGCGTAGAGGACTACTACACCGGGGAGCTGTTTTTT.

This clonotype was recorded many times. The rearrangement links TRBV7-2 to TRBJ2-2, with D unresolved. V was shortened by 6 bases and J by 1 base, with 9 bases between the two germline ends. CDR1 SGHTA and CDR2 FQGNSA come from the germline V gene. The CDR3 has 14 amino acids. The CDR3: CASSSGLNTGELFF. CDR3 bases: TGTGCCAGCAGTTCCGGTTTGAACACCGGGGAGCTGTTTTTT. Together with reference TRBV7-2 and TRBJ2-2, the CDR3 gives the full variable domain: GAGVSQSPSNKVTEKGKDVELRCDPISGHTALYWYRQSLGQGLEFLIYFQGNSAPDKSGLPSDRFSAERTGGSVSTLTIQRTQQEDSAVYLCASSSGLNTGELFFGEGSRLTVL.

This clonotype has more than one count but fewer than ten. The J gene is TRBJ2-5, the V gene TRBV7-4, with 9 positions matching TRBD2. The CDR3 is 14 amino acids. Germline CDR1 reads SGHVT; CDR2 reads SQSDAQ. With 5 bases clipped from V and 1 base from J, the junction kept 2 bases outside the gene matches. CDR3 protein: CASSPSGTQETQYF. CDR3 nucleotide sequence: TGTGCCAGCAGCCCTAGCGGGACCCAAGAGACCCAGTACTTC.

The table lists this clonotype with a few counts. Sequence at one end of the junction differs from germline and may be a read error. The rearrangement uses TRBV29-1 and TRBJ1-1, with no clear D. CDR1 is SQVTM, CDR2 ANQGSEA, per germline. CDR3 size: 12 residues. The chain's CDR3 is CSVDHGNAEAFF. Here the CDR3 DNA reads TGCAGCGTTGATCACGGGAACGCTGAAGCTTTCTTT.

This clonotype was detected a few times. V usage is TRBV2 and J usage is TRBJ2-5; the match to TRBD2 covers 9 bases. The CDR3 runs to 16 residues. With 6 bases clipped from V and 5 bases from J, the junction kept 13 bases outside the gene matches. The germline CDR1 and CDR2 sequences are SNHLY and FYNNEI. The CDR3 DNA sequence: TGTGCCAGCAGGGACCTCTTAGCGGGGGTCGGTGAGACCCAGTACTTC. Translation gives CASRDLLAGVGETQYF.